This T cell receptor (beta chain) was captured in a study of T-cell reconstitution after alpha-beta-depleted transplantation in children. Unique molecular identifiers were incorporated during preparation of the TCRbeta library. TCRdb reprocessed the PCR reads via MiXCR and lists one record per CDR3 protein. The sample has 6,500 to 9,000 distinct CDR3 sequences, around 17% seen once; the top ten hold 88%. Study observations and caveats: Most T-cell counts and diversity one year after the transplant came from T cells that were newly produced. Approximately two months post-transplant, alpha-beta T cells reportedly originated from several hundred expanded graft clones.

The V segment lost 1 base and the J segment 2 bases; nucleotides outside the gene matches: 4. Germline V gene lookup returns CDR1 DFQATT and CDR2 SNEGSKA (reference sequence). The CDR3 consists of 15 residues. A note on this clonotype: The antigen remains undetermined.

The chain has TRBV20-1 and TRBJ1-5, with 8 nucleotides matching TRBD1. The sample here was PBMCs, mostly from graft donor cells, taken 60 days after TCRalphabeta/CD19-depleted stem cell transplant. The TCR originated in a girl under three years old who had a stem cell transplant for combined immunodeficiency, so the T cells may come from the graft donor. CDR3 protein: CSARGPTGGNQPQHF. The CDR3 nucleotides read TGCAGTGCTAGAGGCCCGACAGGGGGCAATCAGCCCCAGCATTTT.